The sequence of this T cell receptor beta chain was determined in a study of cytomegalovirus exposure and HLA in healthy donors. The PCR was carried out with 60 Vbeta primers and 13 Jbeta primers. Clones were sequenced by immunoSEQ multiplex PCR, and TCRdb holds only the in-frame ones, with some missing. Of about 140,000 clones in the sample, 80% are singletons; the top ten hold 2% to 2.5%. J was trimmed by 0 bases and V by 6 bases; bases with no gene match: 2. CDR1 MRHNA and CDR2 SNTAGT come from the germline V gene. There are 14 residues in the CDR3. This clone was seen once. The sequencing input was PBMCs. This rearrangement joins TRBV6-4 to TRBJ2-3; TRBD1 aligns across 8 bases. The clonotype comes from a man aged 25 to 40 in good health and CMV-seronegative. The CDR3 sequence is CASSRDRSTDTQYF. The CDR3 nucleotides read TGTGCCAGCAGCCGGGACAGGAGCACAGATACGCAGTATTTT.